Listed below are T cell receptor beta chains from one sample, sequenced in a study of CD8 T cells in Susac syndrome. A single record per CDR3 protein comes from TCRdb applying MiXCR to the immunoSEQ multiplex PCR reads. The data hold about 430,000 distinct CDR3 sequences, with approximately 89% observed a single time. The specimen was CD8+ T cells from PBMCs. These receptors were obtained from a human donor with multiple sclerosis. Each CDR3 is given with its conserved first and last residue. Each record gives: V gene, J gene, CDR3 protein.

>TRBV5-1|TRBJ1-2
CASSLIAPQDNYGYTF
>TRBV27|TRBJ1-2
CASSLSTGTGNGYTF
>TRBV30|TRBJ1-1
CAWDPGQGLNTEAFF
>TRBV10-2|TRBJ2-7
CASTGGLDHYEQYF
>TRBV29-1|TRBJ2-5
CSVEAGDETQYF
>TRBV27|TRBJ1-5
CASSFGDNNQPQHF
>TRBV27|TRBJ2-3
CASSLPPSDTQYF
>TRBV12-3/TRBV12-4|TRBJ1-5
CASSQDSYNQPQHF
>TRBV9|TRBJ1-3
CASSVAGDPTGNTIYF
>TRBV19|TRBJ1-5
CASSIDHLKPGVNQPQHF
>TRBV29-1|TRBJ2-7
CSVVAGAREQYF
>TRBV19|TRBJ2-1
CASSIDGTSGGSEQFF
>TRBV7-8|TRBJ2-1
CASSEGTSVYNEQFF
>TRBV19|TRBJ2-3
CASAESYPSTDTQYF
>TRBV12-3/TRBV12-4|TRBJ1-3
CASSLDSSSGNTIYF
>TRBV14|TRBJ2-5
CASSQSFEGQETQYF
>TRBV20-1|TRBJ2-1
CSASAPGREAYNEQFF
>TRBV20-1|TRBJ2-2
CSARDLAGGATGELFF
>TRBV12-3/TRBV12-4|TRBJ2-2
CASKYTGELFF
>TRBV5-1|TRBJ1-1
CASSSPGDPEAFF
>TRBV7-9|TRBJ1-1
CASSYPPAEGMNTEAFF
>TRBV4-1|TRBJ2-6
CASSQGEVDSGANVLTF
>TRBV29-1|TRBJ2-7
CSVRVQGSSYEQYF
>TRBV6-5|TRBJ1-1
CASSYVQGLAEAFF
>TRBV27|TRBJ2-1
CASSLTAGALVLNEQFF
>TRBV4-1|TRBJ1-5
CASSQEDRGQGQPQHF
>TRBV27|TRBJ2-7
CASSPVGAGGYEQYF
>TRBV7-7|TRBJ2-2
CASSPMLGETGELFF
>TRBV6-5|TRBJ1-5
CASSSDRSNQPQHF
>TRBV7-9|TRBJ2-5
CASALEGETQYF
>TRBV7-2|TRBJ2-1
CAIGSVYNEQFF
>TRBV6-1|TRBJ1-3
CASRNPSSGNTIYF
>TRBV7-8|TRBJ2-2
CASSSGREGTGELFF
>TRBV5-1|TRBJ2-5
CASSTGLAGADQETQYF
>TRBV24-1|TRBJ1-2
CATSDSEFYGYTF
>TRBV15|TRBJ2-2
CATSGWTGRSKNTGELFF
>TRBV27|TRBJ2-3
CASSSTSFGGSRTDTQYF
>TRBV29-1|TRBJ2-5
CSVEDQAREWETQYF
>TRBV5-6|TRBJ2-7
CASSTPAELGDEQYF
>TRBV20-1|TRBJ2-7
CSARQATNIYEQYF
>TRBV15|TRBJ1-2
CATTSDTFFNYGYTF
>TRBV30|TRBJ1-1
CAWSVLFEATPLTEAFF
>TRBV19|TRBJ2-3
CASSIGIETDTQYF